This T cell receptor (beta chain) derives from a study of cytomegalovirus exposure and HLA in healthy donors. The length of the CDR3 is 18 residues. V trimming: 4 bases; J trimming: 7 bases; junction bases outside the gene matches: 21. Per germline, CDR1 SGDLS and CDR2 YYNGEE. Primers: 60 Vbeta forward and 13 Jbeta reverse. Here immunoSEQ multiplex PCR was the method, and the copy in TCRdb shows in-frame clones only, minus some. This sample has 95,000 to 100,000 clones, with approximately 80% found just once. The specimen was PBMCs. The sequence was collected from a female donor in good health and CMV-seropositive. The chain recombines TRBV9 with TRBJ1-2; 8 bases line up with TRBD1. CDR3 sequence reads: CASSSWKQGGTTHFGYTF. The CDR3 DNA reads TGTGCCAGCAGCTCGTGGAAACAGGGGGGCACCACTCATTTTGGCTACACCTTC.